The text below deals with one T cell receptor (beta chain). Antigen specificity is unknown. At one end, the junction sequence differs from germline, possibly due to a read error. This entry comes from a study of cytomegalovirus exposure and HLA in healthy donors. The study, taken as a whole, reports: Presence/absence analyses rested on an assumption that sequencing depth was roughly uniform across donors.

The PCR contained 60 Vbeta and 13 Jbeta primers. Here immunoSEQ multiplex PCR was the method, and the copy in TCRdb shows in-frame clones only, minus some. The repertoire holds 150,000 to 200,000 clones, with 75% to 85% as singletons. The receptor comes from a woman between 45 and 65 years old in good health and CMV-seronegative. The sample comprised PBMCs.

The CDR3 DNA sequence: TGTGCCAGCGGCCCAGGGGCCTTC. It codes for CASGPGAF. The rearrangement joins TRBV28 to TRBJ2-4; TRBD1 might be the D (6 bases). The CDR3 extends over 8 amino acids. The germline V gene has CDR1 MDHEN and CDR2 SYDVKM.